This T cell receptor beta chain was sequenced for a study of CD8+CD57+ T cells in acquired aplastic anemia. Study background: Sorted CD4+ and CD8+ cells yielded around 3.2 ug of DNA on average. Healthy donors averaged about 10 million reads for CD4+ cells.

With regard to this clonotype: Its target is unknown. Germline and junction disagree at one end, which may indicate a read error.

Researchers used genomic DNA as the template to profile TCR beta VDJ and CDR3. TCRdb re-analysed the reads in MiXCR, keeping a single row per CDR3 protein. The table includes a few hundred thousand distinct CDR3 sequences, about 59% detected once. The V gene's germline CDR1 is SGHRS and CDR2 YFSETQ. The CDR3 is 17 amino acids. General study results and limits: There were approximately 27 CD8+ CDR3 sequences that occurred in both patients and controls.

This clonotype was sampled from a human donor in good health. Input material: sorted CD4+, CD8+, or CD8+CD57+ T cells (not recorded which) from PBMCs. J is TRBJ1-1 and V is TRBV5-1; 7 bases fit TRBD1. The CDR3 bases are TGCGCCTGCAGCTTGGGCCATAAAGAGGGGGCCGTAGCTGAAGCTTTCTTT. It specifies CACSLGHKEGAVAEAFF.